This record concerns one T cell receptor beta chain sequence. Its antigen is not known. Quantitative 5'-RACE was performed with molecular barcodes, and it yielded the TCR beta libraries. A single record per CDR3 protein comes from TCRdb applying MiXCR to the 5' RACE reads. The repertoire has approximately 100,000 distinct CDR3 sequences, roughly 8.7% of them found once; the top ten carry approximately 9.7%. With 6 bases removed from V and 7 bases from J, the gap between germline ends came to 18 bases. Per the germline V gene, CDR1 is DFQATT and CDR2 is SNEGSKA (reference sequence). The CDR3 is made up of 13 amino acids. These data come from a study of CD8 T cells in ankylosing spondylitis. Study-wide results and caveats: Made up of fewer than ten highly homologous variants, a TCR beta motif appeared characteristic of ankylosing spondylitis blood.

The sequenced sample was blood, either unsorted or a sorted T cell fraction (not recorded which). The sequence was collected from a male donor with ankylosing spondylitis or in good health (not recorded which). The chain uses TRBV20-1 and TRBJ1-1, with a tentative D call TRBD1 (5 bases). For the CDR3, the DNA is TGCAGTGCCCGGAGCAAGAGGGACGGTGAAGCTTTCTTT. It codes for CSARSKRDGEAFF.